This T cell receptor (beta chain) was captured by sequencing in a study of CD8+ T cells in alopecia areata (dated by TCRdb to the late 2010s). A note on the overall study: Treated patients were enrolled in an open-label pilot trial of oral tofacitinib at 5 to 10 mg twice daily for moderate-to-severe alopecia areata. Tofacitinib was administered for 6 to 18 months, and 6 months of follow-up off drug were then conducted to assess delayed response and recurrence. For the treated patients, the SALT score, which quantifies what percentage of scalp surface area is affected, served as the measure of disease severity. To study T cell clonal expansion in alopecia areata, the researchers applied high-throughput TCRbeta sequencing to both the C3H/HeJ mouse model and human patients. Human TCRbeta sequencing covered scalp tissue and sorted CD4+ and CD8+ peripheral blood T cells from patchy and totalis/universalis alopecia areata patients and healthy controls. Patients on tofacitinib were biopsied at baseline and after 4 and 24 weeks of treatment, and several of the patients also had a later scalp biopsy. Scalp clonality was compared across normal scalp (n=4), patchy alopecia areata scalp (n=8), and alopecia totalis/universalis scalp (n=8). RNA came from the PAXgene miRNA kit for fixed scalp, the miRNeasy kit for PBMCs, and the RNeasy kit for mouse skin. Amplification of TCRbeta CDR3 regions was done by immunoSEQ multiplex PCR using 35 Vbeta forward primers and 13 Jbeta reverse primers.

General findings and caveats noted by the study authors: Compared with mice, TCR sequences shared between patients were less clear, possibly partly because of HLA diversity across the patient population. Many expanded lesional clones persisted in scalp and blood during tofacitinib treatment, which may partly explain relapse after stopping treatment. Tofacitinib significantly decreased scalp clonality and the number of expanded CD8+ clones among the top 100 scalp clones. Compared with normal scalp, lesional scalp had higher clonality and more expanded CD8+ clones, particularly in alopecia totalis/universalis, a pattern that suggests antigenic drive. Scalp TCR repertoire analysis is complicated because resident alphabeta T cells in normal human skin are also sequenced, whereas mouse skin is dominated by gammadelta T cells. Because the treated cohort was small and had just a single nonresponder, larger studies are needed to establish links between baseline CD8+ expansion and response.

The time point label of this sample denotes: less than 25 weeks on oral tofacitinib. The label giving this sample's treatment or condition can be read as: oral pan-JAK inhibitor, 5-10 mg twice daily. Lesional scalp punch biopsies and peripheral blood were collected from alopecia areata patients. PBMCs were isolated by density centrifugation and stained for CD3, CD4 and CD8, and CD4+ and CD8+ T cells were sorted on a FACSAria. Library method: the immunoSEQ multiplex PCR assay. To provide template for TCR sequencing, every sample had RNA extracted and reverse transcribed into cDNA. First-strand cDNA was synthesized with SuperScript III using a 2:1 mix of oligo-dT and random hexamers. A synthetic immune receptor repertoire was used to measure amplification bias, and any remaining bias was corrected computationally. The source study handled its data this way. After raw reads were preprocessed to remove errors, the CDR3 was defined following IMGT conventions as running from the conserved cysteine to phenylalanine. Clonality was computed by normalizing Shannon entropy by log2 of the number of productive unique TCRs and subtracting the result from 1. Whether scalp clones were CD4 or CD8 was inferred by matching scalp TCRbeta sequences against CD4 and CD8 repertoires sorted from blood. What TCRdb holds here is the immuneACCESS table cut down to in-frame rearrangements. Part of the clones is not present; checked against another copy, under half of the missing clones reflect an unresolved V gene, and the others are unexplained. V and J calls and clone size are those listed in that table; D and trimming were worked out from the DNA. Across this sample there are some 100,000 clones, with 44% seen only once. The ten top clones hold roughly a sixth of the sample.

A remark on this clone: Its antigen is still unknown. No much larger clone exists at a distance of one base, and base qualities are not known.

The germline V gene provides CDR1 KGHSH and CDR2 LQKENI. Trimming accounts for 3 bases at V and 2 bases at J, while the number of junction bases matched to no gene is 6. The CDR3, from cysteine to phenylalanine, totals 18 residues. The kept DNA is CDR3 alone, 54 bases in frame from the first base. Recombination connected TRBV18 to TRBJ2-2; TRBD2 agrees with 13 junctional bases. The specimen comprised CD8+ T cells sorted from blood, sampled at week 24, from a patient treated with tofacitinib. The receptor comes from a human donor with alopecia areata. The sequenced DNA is TGTGCCAGCTCACCCAGGACTAGCGGGAGCCCAAACACCGGGGAGCTGTTTTTT. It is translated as CASSPRTSGSPNTGELFF.